These T cell receptor beta chains were read from a single sample in a study of T cell responses to AZD1222 COVID-19 vaccine. Only in-frame clones appear in the TCRdb table, and some are missing; sequencing was by immunoSEQ multiplex PCR. In the table there are about 130,000 clones, approximately 85% of which are singletons. This material consisted of peripheral blood, taken on day 0 of AZD1222 vaccination. These receptors were obtained from an adult in good health. Each CDR3 is given with its conserved first and last residue.

v_call cdr3_length cdr3_aa
TRBV6-1 13 CASSDGASTEAFF
TRBV2 14 CASTGLADTGELFF
TRBV5-1 14 CASSLDTGSGGYTF
TRBV5-1 17 CASSLAEGTTNTGELFF
TRBV2 15 CASSDWGRGGQPQHF
TRBV11-3 15 CASSLIFPGNYGYTF
TRBV6-5 15 CASSASWSSGNTIYF
TRBV7-8 16 CASSLAEGPGGEKLFF
TRBV6-5 13 CASSTEMNTEAFF
TRBV2 14 CASTPTTMNTEAFF
TRBV14 15 CASSQDRGLNTEAFF
TRBV5-6 15 CASGETGKVKYGYTF
TRBV28 13 CASETASNQPQHF
TRBV2 15 CASSEARLNTGELFF
TRBV7-2 15 CASSFGAGQGNTIYF
TRBV6-6 16 CASSYRAGARNTEAFF
TRBV4-3 18 CASSQVVSGRGGSYEQYF
TRBV6-5 14 CASSYSGGRTEAFF
TRBV11-3 15 CASSLSRGHYNEQFF
TRBV6-2/TRBV6-3 14 CASSYSGQGNTIYF
TRBV9 15 CASSGGGAGVNEQFF
TRBV5-4 15 CASSTRDMKGNIQYF
TRBV21-1 18 CASSKFASGGADGETQYF
TRBV7-8 14 CASSWLNRGNEQYF
TRBV29-1 15 CSVEAWPEAGTEAFF
TRBV4-1 18 CASSPLRAGDIGNQPQHF
TRBV6-2/TRBV6-3 17 CASSPLGQGAPLQPQHF
TRBV27 16 CASRVKGGKDKNIQYF
TRBV10-2 14 CASSDVSSYNEQFF
TRBV9 15 CASSPLAGGDNEQFF
TRBV18 13 CASESGQNTEAFF
TRBV5-6 13 CASSLGGGYGYTF
TRBV4-1 18 CASSQVLGAGQGGEKLFF
TRBV10-1 11 CASSDLNTQYF
TRBV10-2 14 CASATGTTSGELFF
TRBV5-4 15 CASSDWGRGFGEAFF
TRBV19 14 CASSRRDFNQPQHF
TRBV7-9 16 CASSPHERESYNEQFF
TRBV14 15 CASSQVLVGSNEQFF
TRBV19 14 CASSTDRGPGEQFF
TRBV5-4 11 CASSRRQPQHF
TRBV5-1 17 CASSLAARTGGLETQYF
TRBV11-3 14 CASSPQGVSYEQYF
TRBV3-1/TRBV3-2 17 CASSQTSGTGPGNTIYF
TRBV7-8 15 CASSSYRSSGNTIYF
TRBV13 16 CASSLARERATDTQYF